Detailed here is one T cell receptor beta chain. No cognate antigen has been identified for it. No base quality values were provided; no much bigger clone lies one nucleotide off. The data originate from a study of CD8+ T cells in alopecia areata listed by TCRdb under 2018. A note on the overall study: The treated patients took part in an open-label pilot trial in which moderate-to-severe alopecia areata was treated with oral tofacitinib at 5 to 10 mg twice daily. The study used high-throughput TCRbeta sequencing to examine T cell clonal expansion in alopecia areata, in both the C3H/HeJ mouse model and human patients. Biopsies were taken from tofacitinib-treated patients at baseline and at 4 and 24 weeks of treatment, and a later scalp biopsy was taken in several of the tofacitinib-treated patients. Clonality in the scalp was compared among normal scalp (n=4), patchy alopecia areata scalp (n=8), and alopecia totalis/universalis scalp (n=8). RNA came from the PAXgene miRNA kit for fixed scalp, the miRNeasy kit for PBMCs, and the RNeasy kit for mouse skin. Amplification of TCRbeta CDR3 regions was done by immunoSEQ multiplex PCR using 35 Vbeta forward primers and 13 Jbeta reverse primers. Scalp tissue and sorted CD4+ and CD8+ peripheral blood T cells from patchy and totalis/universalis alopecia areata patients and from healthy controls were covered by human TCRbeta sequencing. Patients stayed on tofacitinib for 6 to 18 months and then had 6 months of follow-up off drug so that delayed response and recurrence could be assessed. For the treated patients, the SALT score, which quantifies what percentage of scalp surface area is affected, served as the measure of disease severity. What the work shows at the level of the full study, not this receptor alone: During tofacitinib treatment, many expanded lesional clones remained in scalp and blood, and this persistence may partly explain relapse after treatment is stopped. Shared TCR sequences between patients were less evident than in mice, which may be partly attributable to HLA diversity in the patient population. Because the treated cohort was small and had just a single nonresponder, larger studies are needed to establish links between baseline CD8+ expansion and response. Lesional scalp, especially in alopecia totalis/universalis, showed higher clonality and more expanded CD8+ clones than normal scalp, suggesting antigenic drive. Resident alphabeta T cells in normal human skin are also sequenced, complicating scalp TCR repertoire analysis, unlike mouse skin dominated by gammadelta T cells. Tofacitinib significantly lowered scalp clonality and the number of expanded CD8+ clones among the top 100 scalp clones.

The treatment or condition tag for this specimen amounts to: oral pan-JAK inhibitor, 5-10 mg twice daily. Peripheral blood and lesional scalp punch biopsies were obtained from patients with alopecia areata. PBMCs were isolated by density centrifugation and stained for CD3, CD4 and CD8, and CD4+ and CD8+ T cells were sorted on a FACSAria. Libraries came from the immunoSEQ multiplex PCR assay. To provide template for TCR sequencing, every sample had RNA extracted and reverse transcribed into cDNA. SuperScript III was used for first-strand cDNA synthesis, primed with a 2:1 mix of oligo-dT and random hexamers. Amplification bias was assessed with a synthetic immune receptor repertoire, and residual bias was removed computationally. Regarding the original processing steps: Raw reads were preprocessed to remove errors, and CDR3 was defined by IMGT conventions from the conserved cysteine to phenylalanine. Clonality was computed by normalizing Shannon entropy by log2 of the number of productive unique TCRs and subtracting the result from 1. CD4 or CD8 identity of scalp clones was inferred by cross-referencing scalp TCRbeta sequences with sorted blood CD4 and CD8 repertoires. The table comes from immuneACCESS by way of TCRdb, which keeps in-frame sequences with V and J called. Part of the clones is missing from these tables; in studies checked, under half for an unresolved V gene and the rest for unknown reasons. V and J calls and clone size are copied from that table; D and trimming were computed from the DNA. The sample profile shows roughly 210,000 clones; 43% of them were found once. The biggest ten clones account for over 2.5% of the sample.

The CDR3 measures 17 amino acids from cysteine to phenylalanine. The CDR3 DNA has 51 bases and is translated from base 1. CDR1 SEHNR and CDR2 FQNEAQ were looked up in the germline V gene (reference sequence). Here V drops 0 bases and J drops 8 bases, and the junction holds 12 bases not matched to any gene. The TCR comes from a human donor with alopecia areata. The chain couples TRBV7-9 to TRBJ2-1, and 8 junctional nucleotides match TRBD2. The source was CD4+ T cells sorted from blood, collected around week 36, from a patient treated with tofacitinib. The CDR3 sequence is CASSLAAASGSWDEQFF. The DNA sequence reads TGTGCCAGCAGCTTAGCTGCGGCTAGCGGGTCATGGGATGAGCAGTTCTTC.